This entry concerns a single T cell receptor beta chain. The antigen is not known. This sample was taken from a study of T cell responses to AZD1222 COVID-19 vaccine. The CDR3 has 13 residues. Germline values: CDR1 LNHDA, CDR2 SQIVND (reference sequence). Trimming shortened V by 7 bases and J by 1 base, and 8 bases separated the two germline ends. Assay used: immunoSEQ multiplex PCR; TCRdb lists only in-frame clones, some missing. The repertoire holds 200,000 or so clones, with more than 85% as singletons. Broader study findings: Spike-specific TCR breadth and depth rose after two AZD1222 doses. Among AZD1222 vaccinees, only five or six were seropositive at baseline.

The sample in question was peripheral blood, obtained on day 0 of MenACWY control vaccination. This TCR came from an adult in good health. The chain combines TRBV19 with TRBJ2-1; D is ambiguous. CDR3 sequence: CASKTVSYNEQFF. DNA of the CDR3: TGTGCCAGTAAGACGGTATCCTACAATGAGCAGTTCTTC. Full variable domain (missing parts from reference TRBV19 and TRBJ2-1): DGGITQSPKYLFRKEGQNVTLSCEQNLNHDAMYWYRQDPGQGLRLIYYSQIVNDFQKGDIAEGYSVSREKKESFPLTVTSAQKNPTAFYLCASKTVSYNEQFFGPGTRLTVL.